This TCR beta chain was recovered during a study of post-analysis software for immune sequencing data. The TCR beta cDNA libraries carried unique molecular identifiers. Input of roughly 1 to 11 million T cells yielded 450,000 to 550,000 cDNA molecules. Each CDR3 protein is one row after TCRdb ran MiXCR on the PCR reads. The sample includes about 770,000 distinct CDR3 sequences, roughly 46% of them seen just once. As regards this clonotype: Its specificity is unknown.

From germline, CDR1 is SEHNR and CDR2 FQNEAQ (reference sequence). The CDR3 is 14 amino acids. Trimming pared 1 base from V and 2 bases from J, leaving 9 bases between. General observations from the study: F measure showed strong co-clustering of same-batch samples. Normalized Chao1 diversity was significantly lower in multiple sclerosis patients than in controls. Several TRBV segments were more frequent in patients than controls; TRBV5-6, TRBV5-1 and TRBV20-1 belonged to this group.

The chain joins TRBV7-9 to TRBJ2-7; D unresolved. This sequence originates from a girl aged 5 to 17 with multiple sclerosis. What was sequenced was blood. CDR3 DNA sequence: TGTGCCAGCAGCTTAGGGAACCTAGCCTACGAGCAGTACTTC. Translation: CASSLGNLAYEQYF.